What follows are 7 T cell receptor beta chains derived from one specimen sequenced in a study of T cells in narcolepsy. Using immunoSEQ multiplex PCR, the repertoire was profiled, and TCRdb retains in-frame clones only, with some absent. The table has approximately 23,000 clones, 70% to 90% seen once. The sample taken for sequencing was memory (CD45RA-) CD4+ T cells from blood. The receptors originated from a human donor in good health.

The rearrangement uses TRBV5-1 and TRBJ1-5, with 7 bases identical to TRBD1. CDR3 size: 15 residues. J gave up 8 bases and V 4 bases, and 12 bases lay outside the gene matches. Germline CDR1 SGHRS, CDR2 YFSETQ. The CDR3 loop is CASSQTGSGTEPQHF. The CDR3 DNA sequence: TGCGCCAGCAGCCAGACAGGGTCTGGTACAGAGCCCCAGCATTTT.

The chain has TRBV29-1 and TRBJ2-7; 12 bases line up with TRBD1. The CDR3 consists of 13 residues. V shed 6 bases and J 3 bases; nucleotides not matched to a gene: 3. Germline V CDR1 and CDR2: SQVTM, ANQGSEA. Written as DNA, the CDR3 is TGCAGCGTGGGACAGGGGGCGGTCTACGAGCAGTACTTC. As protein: CSVGQGAVYEQYF.

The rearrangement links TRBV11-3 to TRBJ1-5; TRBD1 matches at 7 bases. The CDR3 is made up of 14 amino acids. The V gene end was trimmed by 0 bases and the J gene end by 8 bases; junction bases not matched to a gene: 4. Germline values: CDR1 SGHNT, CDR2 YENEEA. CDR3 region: CASSLEGGRKPQHF. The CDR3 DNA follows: TGTGCCAGCAGCTTAGAAGGGGGCCGAAAGCCCCAGCATTTT.

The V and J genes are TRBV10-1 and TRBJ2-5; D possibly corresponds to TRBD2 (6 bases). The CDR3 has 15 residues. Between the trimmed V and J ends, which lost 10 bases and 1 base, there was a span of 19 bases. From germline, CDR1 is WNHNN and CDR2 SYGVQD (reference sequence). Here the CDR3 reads CATPGEETLQETQYF. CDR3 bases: TGCGCCACCCCTGGGGAGGAGACTCTCCAAGAGACCCAGTACTTC.

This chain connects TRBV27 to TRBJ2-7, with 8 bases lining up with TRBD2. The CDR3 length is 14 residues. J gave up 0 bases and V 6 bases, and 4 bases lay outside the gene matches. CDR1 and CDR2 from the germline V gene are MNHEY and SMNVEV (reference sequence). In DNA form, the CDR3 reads TGTGCCAGCAGGCCCGCGGGGGGCTCCTACGAGCAGTACTTC. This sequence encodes CASRPAGGSYEQYF.

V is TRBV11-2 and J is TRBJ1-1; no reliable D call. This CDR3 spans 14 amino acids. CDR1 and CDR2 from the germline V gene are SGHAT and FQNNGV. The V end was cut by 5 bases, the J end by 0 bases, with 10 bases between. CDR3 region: CASSPQMVNTEAFF. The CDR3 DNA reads TGTGCCAGCAGCCCCCAGATGGTGAACACTGAAGCTTTCTTT.

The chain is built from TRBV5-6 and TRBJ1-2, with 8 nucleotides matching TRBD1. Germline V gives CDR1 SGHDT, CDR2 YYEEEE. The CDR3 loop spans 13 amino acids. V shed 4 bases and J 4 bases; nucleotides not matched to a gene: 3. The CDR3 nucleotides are TGTGCCAGCAGCGCCGGGACAGGCTATGGCTACACCTTC. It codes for CASSAGTGYGYTF.